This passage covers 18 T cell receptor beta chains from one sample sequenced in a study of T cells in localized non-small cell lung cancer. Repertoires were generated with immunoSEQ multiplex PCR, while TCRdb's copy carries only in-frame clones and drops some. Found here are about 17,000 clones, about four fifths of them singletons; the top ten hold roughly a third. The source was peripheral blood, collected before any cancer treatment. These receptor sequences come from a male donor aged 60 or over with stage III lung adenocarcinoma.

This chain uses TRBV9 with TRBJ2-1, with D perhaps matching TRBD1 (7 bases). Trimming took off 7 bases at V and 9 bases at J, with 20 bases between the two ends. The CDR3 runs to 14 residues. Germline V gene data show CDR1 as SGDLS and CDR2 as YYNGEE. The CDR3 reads CASSRGRGGSEQFF. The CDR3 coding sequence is TGTGCCAGCTCCAGGGGGAGAGGGGGGAGTGAGCAGTTCTTC.

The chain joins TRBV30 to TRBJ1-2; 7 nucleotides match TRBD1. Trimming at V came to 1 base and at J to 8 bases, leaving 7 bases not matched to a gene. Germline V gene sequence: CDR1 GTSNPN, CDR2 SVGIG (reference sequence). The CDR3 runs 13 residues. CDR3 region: CAWSAEPRGGYTF. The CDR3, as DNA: TGTGCCTGGAGTGCCGAGCCCAGGGGGGGCTACACCTTC.

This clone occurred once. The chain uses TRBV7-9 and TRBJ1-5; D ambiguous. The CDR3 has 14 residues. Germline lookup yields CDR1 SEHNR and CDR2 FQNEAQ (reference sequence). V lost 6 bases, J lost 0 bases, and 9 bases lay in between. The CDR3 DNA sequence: TGTGCCAGCAGTTTTGACTTTAGCAATCAGCCCCAGCATTTT. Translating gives CASSFDFSNQPQHF.

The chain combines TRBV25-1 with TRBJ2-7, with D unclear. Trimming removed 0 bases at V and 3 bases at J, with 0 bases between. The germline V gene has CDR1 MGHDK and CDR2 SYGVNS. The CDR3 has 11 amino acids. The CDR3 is CASSEYYEQYF. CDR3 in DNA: TGTGCCAGCAGTGAATACTACGAGCAGTACTTC.

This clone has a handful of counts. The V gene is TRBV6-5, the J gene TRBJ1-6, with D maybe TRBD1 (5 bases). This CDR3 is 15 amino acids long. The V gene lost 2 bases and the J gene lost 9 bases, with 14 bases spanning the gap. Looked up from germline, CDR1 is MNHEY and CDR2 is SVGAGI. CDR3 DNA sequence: TGTGCCAGCAGTTACCTGGGGGAAGGCTCTTCACCCCTCCACTTT. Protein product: CASSYLGEGSSPLHF.

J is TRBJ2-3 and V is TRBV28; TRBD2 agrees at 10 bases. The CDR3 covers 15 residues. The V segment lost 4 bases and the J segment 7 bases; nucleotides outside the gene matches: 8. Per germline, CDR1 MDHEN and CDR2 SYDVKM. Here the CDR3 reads CASSSFSGGSYTQYF. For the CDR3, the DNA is TGTGCCAGCAGTTCGTTTAGCGGGGGGTCCTATACGCAGTATTTT.

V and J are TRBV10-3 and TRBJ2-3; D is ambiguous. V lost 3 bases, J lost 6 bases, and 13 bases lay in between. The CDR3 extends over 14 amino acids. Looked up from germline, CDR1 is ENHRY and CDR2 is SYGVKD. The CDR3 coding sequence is TGTGCCATCAGTGATTCGAGGCGGTGGGATACGCAGTATTTT. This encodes CAISDSRRWDTQYF.

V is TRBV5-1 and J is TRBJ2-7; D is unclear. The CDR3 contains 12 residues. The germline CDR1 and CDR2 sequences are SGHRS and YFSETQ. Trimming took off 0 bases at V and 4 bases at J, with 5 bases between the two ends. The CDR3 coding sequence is TGCGCCAGCAGCTTGGACCAATACGAGCAGTACTTC. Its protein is CASSLDQYEQYF.

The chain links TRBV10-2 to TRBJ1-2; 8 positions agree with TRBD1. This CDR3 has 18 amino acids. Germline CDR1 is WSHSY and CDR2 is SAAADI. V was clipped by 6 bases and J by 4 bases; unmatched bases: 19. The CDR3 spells CASRERQGNSVEPYGYTF. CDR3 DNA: TGCGCCAGCAGGGAGCGACAGGGGAATAGCGTCGAACCCTATGGCTACACCTTC.

CDR3 sequence (DNA): TGCGCCAGCAGCCAAGGGAGCCGTGGTAGTTCACCCCTCCACTTT. The encoded protein is CASSQGSRGSSPLHF. The V gene is TRBV4-1, the J gene TRBJ1-6; D ambiguous. The CDR3 length is 15 residues. The V end was cut by 1 base, the J end by 9 bases, with 13 bases between. CDR1 is MGHRA and CDR2 is YSYEKL in the germline V gene.

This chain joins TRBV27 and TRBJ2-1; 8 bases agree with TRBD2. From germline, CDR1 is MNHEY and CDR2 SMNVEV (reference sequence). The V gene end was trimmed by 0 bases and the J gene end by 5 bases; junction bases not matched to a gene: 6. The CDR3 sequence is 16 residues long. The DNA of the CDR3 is TGTGCCAGCAGTTTATCGAGGGCGGGGGGAAACAATGAGCAGTTCTTC. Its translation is CASSLSRAGGNNEQFF.

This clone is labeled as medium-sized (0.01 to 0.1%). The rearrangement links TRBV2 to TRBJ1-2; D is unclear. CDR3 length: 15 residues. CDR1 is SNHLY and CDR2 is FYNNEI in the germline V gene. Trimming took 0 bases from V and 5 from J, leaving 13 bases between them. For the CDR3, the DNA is TGTGCCAGCAGTGAAGCGATCTCGGCAGCTTATGGCTACACCTTC. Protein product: CASSEAISAAYGYTF.

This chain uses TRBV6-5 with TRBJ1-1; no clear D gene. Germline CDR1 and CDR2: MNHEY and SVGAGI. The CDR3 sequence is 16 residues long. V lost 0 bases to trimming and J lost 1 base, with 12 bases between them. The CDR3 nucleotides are TGTGCCAGCAGTTACTCCCGAATAGGAGGGAACACTGAAGCTTTCTTT. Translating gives CASSYSRIGGNTEAFF.

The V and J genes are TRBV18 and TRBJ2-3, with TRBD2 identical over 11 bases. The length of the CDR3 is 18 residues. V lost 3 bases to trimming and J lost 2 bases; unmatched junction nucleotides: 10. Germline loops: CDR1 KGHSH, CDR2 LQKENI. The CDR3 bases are TGTGCCAGCTCACCTGCCTTGACTAGCGGGGAATACACAGATACGCAGTATTTT. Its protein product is CASSPALTSGEYTDTQYF.

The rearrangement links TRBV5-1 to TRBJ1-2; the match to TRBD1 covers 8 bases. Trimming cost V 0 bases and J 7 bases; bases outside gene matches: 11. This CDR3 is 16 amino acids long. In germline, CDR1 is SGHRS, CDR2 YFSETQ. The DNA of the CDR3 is TGCGCCAGCAGCTTGGGTTTTTGGACAGGGCAGATTGGCTACACCTTC. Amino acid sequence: CASSLGFWTGQIGYTF.

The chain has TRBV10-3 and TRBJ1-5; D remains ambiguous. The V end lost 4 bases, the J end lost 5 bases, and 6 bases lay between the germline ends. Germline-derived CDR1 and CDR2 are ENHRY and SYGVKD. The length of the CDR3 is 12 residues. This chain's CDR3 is CAISAPDQPQHF. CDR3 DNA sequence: TGTGCCATCAGTGCCCCAGATCAGCCCCAGCATTTT.

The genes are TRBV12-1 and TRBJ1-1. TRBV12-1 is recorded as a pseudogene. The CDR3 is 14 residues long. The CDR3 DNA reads TGTGCCAGCAGCCCCCTCCGGGGGGAGACTGAAGCTTTCTTT. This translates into CASSPLRGETEAFF.

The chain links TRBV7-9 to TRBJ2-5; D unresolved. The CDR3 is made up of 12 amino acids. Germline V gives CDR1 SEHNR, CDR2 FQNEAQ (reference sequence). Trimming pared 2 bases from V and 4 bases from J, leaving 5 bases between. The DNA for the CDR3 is TGTGCCAGCAGCTTATTGCGAGAGACCCAGTACTTC. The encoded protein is CASSLLRETQYF. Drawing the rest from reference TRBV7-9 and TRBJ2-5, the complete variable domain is DTGVSQNPRHKITKRGQNVTFRCDPISEHNRLYWYRQTLGQGPEFLTYFQNEAQLEKSRLLSDRFSAERPKGSFSTLEIQRTEQGDSAMYLCASSLLRETQYFGPGTRLLVL.